Listed below are T cell receptor beta chains from one sample, sequenced in a study of PD-1 blockade in classical Hodgkin lymphoma. Produced via immunoSEQ multiplex PCR; TCRdb's table is partial and in-frame only. The table shows some 17,000 clones, with 84% occurring only once. Sequenced: peripheral blood mononuclear cells (PBMCs). The receptors derive from a human donor with classical Hodgkin lymphoma. CDR3s include the opening cysteine and the closing phenylalanine or tryptophan. Each record gives: D gene, J gene, V gene, clone size, CDR3 DNA, CDR3 protein. The D gene is left open where the match is weak. Not every row has a clone size; where given, it reads once, few, many or a size class.

>-|TRBJ1-4|TRBV5-1|-
TGCGCCAGCAGCTGGGACACTCCTAATGAAAAACTGTTTTTT
CASSWDTPNEKLFF
>TRBD1|TRBJ2-1|TRBV14|-
TGTGCCAGCAGCCGGAACGACAGGGGTTTCAACCATGAGCAGTTCTTC
CASSRNDRGFNHEQFF
>-|TRBJ2-7|TRBV7-6|once
TGTGCCAGCAGCCCGAAGACCTACGAGCAGTACTTC
CASSPKTYEQYF
>-|TRBJ2-7|TRBV9|-
TGTGCCAGCAGCGCCGGACAGCTACCCTACGAGCAGTACTTC
CASSAGQLPYEQYF
>-|TRBJ1-3|TRBV15|-
TGTGCCACCAGCAGAGATCGCTCAGTCTCTGGAAACACCATATATTTT
CATSRDRSVSGNTIYF
>TRBD1|TRBJ2-7|TRBV7-2|-
TGTGCCAGCAGCTTCACAGGGGGAGAATACGAGCAGTACTTC
CASSFTGGEYEQYF
>TRBD2|TRBJ2-7|TRBV6-5|-
TGTGCCAGCAGCCGACTAGCGGGGTCCTACGAGCAGTACTTC
CASSRLAGSYEQYF
>TRBD1|TRBJ1-2|TRBV6-5|-
TGTGCCAGCAGCTCCGGGACAGACATATATGGCTACACCTTC
CASSSGTDIYGYTF
>TRBD1|TRBJ2-7|TRBV10-1|-
TGCGCCAGCAGTGAGTCCCGGGACAGGGCCCTGAGCTCCTACGAGCAGTACTTC
CASSESRDRALSSYEQYF
>-|TRBJ1-6|TRBV5-8|-
TGTGCCAGCACTCTGGATTACTCACCCCTCCACTTT
CASTLDYSPLHF
>-|TRBJ2-5|TRBV5-6|-
TGTGCCAGCAGCCCCTGGAGAGCGCTCGGAATCCAAGAGACCCAGTACTTC
CASSPWRALGIQETQYF
>-|TRBJ2-3|TRBV14|-
TGTGCCAGCAGCCAAGATTTTGGGGCAGGGGCCGGCACAGATACGCAGTATTTT
CASSQDFGAGAGTDTQYF
>TRBD1|TRBJ1-3|TRBV18|-
TGTGCCAGCTCACCACGAGGGACAGGGGTAATCTCGCCTAGGGACCCTGGAAACACCATATATTTT
CASSPRGTGVISPRDPGNTIYF
>TRBD2|TRBJ2-7|TRBV11-2|-
TGTGCCAGCAGCTTAGTGACTAGCGGGCCTTCCTACGAGCAGTACTTC
CASSLVTSGPSYEQYF
>TRBD1|TRBJ2-3|TRBV4-1|-
TGCGCCAGCAGCCAAGTGTGGGGACAGGAAACAGATACGCAGTATTTT
CASSQVWGQETDTQYF
>TRBD1|TRBJ2-5|TRBV4-1|-
TGCGCCAGCAGTCTAACCCCGGGACAGGGGGCGGTTGAGACCCAGTACTTC
CASSLTPGQGAVETQYF
>TRBD2|TRBJ2-2|TRBV2|-
TGTGCCACCACTAGCGGTAACACCGGGGAGCTGTTTTTT
CATTSGNTGELFF
>TRBD1|TRBJ2-1|TRBV5-1|-
TGCGCCAGCAGCTACGGACAGGGGGCGTTGAATGAGCAGTTCTTC
CASSYGQGALNEQFF
>TRBD2|TRBJ2-2|TRBV7-3|-
TGTGCCAGCAGCTTAGGGTTAGGGACTAGACACCGGGGAGCTGTTTTT
CASSLGLGTRHRGAVF
>-|TRBJ2-5|TRBV6-5|few
TGTGCCAGCAGGAGAAGCCTCCAAGAGACCCAGTACTTC
CASRRSLQETQYF
>TRBD1|TRBJ1-4|TRBV5-3|once
TGTGCCAGAAGCTACCGACAGGGGGCGTTCGGATTCGATGAAAAACTGTTTTTT
CARSYRQGAFGFDEKLFF
>TRBD2|TRBJ2-1|TRBV6-4|-
TGTGCCAGCAGAGCGGGAGTTAGCTCCTACAATGAGCAGTTCTTC
CASRAGVSSYNEQFF
>TRBD2|TRBJ2-5|TRBV19|once
TGTGCCAGTAGTACGGGGGGGAAGACCCAGTACTTC
CASSTGGKTQYF
>-|TRBJ1-6|TRBV25-1|-
TGTGCCAGCAGAGCCTGGGCTCAAAATTCACCCCTCCACTTT
CASRAWAQNSPLHF
>-|TRBJ2-7|TRBV7-9|-
TGTGCCAGCAGCCAGGCGGGGGCCGACGAGCAGTACTTC
CASSQAGADEQYF
>-|TRBJ1-5|TRBV27|-
TGTGCCAGCAGTTTATCGCCCCCAGGGGCGACGGGTCAGCCCCAGCATTTT
CASSLSPPGATGQPQHF
>TRBD2|TRBJ2-2|TRBV19|-
TGTGCCAGTAGTCCCCTGGGACTAGCGGAGAACACCGGGGAGCTGTTTTTT
CASSPLGLAENTGELFF
>-|TRBJ2-2|TRBV19|-
TGTGCCAGTAGGCAATTCGTGAGCACCGGGGAGCTGTTTTTT
CASRQFVSTGELFF
>-|TRBJ2-5|TRBV10-1|-
TGCGCCAGCAGTAAGTCACAAGAGACCCAGTACTTC
CASSKSQETQYF
>-|TRBJ2-2|TRBV2|-
TGTGCCAGCAGTGTGACTACCGGGGAGCTGTTTTTT
CASSVTTGELFF
>TRBD2|TRBJ2-7|TRBV6-6|-
TGTGCCAGCGGGACTAGCGGGATCTACGAGCAGTACTTC
CASGTSGIYEQYF
>TRBD1|TRBJ1-5|TRBV4-1|-
TGCGCCAGCAGCCGGGGACAGGGAGATCAGCCCCAGCATTTT
CASSRGQGDQPQHF
>TRBD1|TRBJ2-7|TRBV10-3|-
TGTGCCATCAAGACGGGACAGGGTTCCTACGAGCAGTACTTC
CAIKTGQGSYEQYF
>-|TRBJ1-5|TRBV7-9|once
TGTGCCAGCAGCGGAGACAGTAGCAATCAGCCCCAGCATTTT
CASSGDSSNQPQHF
>-|TRBJ1-2|TRBV5-1|-
TGCGCCAGCAGCCCAGAAACAGGGACGGGCTACACCTTC
CASSPETGTGYTF
>TRBD1|TRBJ1-2|TRBV5-1|-
TGCGCCAGCAGCTTGGGTCAGGGGGCCTTTGGCTACACCTTC
CASSLGQGAFGYTF
>TRBD1|TRBJ2-5|TRBV10-1|-
TGCGCCAGCGGCCCCGGACAGGGGTACGGGGAGACCCAGTACTTC
CASGPGQGYGETQYF